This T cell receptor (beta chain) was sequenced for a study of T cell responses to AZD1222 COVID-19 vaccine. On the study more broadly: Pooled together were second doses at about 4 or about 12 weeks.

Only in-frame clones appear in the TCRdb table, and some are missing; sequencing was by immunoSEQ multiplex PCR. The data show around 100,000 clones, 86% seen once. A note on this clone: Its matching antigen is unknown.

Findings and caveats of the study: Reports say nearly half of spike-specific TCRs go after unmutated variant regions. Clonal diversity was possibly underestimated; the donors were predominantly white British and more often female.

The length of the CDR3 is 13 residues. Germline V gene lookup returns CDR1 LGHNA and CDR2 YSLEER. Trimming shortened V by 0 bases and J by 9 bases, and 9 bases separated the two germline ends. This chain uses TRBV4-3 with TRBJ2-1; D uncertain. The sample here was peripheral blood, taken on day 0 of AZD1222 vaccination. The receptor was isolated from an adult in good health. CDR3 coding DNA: TGCGCCAGCAGCCAAGAAGCCCTCGGTGAGCAGTTCTTC. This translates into CASSQEALGEQFF.